The 26 T cell receptor beta chains listed next were all sequenced from one sample in a study of blood T cell repertoires in COVID-19. Profiled with immunoSEQ multiplex PCR; TCRdb holds only in-frame clones, not every one. The sample carries 200,000 to 250,000 clones, under 85% recorded once. Sequencing input: peripheral blood. These receptor sequences come from a woman of 80 years or more with COVID-19, enrolled during active disease.

The rearrangement uses TRBV5-1 and TRBJ2-7; weak D call: TRBD1 (5 bases). The CDR3 is 13 amino acids. The germline V gene encodes CDR1 SGHRS and CDR2 YFSETQ. Trimming shortened V by 7 bases and J by 6 bases, and 17 bases separated the two germline ends. This chain's CDR3 is CASRLDNFSEQYF. As DNA, the CDR3 is TGCGCCAGCCGTCTGGACAATTTCTCCGAGCAGTACTTC. Full variable domain (outside the CDR3, taken from reference TRBV5-1 and TRBJ2-7): KAGVTQTPRYLIKTRGQQVTLSCSPISGHRSVSWYQQTPGQGLQFLFEYFSETQRNKGNFPGRFSGRQFSNSRSEMNVSTLELGDSALYLCASRLDNFSEQYFGPGTRLTVT.

This clone was counted only a few times. This rearrangement joins TRBV11-2 to TRBJ2-7; D is unclear. The CDR3 consists of 13 residues. Germline CDR1 reads SGHAT; CDR2 reads FQNNGV. V lost 2 bases, J lost 3 bases, and 8 bases lay in between. DNA of the CDR3: TGTGCCAGCAGCTTAAGACTGGACTACGAGCAGTACTTC. It encodes CASSLRLDYEQYF. Variable domain in full (rest from reference TRBV11-2 and TRBJ2-7): EAGVAQSPRYKIIEKRQSVAFWCNPISGHATLYWYQQILGQGPKLLIQFQNNGVVDDSQLPKDRFSAERLKGVDSTLKIQPAKLEDSAVYLCASSLRLDYEQYFGPGTRLTVT.

The rearrangement links TRBV9 to TRBJ1-3; unclear D gene. This CDR3 comprises 14 residues. Germline lookup yields CDR1 SGDLS and CDR2 YYNGEE. Trimming stripped 3 bases from V and 1 base from J, with 8 bases between. Here the CDR3 reads CASSARESGNTIYF. DNA for the CDR3: TGTGCCAGCAGCGCGCGAGAATCTGGAAACACCATATATTTT.

This chain joins TRBV6-5 and TRBJ1-5, with D unresolved. The germline V gene encodes CDR1 MNHEY and CDR2 SVGAGI. The V and J ends lost 0 bases and 10 bases respectively, with 19 bases between them. CDR3 length equals 16 residues. The CDR3 bases are TGTGCCAGCAGTTACTCGTCAGGACTCCCGGGTTTACCCCAGCATTTT. Translation: CASSYSSGLPGLPQHF.

V and J are TRBV10-3 and TRBJ1-1; D call uncertain. The CDR3 consists of 12 residues. V gave up 8 bases and J gave up 3 bases, with 10 bases separating them. Looked up from germline, CDR1 is ENHRY and CDR2 is SYGVKD. The CDR3 reads CAIAAGDTEAFF. CDR3 coding DNA: TGTGCCATCGCCGCGGGCGACACTGAAGCTTTCTTT.

The chain couples TRBV2 to TRBJ1-3; perhaps TRBD1 as D (5 bases). Trimming removed 0 bases from V and 9 bases from J, with 12 bases in between. This CDR3 contains 14 residues. Germline CDR1 reads SNHLY; CDR2 reads FYNNEI. CDR3 coding DNA: TGTGCCAGCAGTGAAGCGTACGGGGGTGGCACCATATATTTT. Translated, it gives CASSEAYGGGTIYF.

The chain carries TRBV20-1 and TRBJ2-7; tentative D call: TRBD2 (5 bases). Germline CDR1 DFQATT, CDR2 SNEGSKA (reference sequence). The CDR3 has 10 residues. V was shortened by 4 bases and J by 7 bases, with 8 bases between the two germline ends. The CDR3 coding sequence is TGCAGTGCTACTTCGGGGGAGCAGTACTTC. It specifies CSATSGEQYF.

This chain uses TRBV7-6 with TRBJ1-4; TRBD1 is a possible D gene (5 bases). The CDR3 runs to 17 residues. Germline-derived CDR1 and CDR2 are SGHVS and FNYEAQ. V lost 1 base and J lost 5, with 17 bases in between. Here the CDR3 reads CASSLVVREAANEKLFF. The DNA for the CDR3 is TGTGCCAGCAGCTTAGTTGTCAGGGAAGCCGCGAATGAAAAACTGTTTTTT.

The chain employs TRBV2 and TRBJ2-2; 7 bases are shared with TRBD1. V trimming: 6 bases; J trimming: 6 bases; junction bases outside the gene matches: 7. This CDR3 comprises 14 residues. Germline CDR1 is SNHLY and CDR2 is FYNNEI. The CDR3 bases are TGTGCCAGCAGCGACAGGGTAGGGTCCGGGGAGCTGTTTTTT. Amino acids: CASSDRVGSGELFF.

The chain combines TRBV28 with TRBJ2-4, with 10 bases fitting TRBD1. The V and J ends lost 4 bases and 8 bases, in that order; junction bases with no gene match: 5. This CDR3 comprises 14 residues. CDR1 is MDHEN and CDR2 is SYDVKM in the germline V gene. The CDR3 region has the DNA TGTGCCAGCAGTTCCCCCGGGACAGGGGACATTCAGTACTTC. Amino acids: CASSSPGTGDIQYF.

This chain joins TRBV6-5 and TRBJ1-5; D ambiguous. V shed 6 bases and J shed 4 bases, with 16 bases lying between them. CDR1 is MNHEY, CDR2 SVGAGI, per germline. This CDR3 spans 15 amino acids. This CDR3 is CASRPTGGMNQPQHF. In DNA, the CDR3 is TGTGCCAGCAGACCCACCGGCGGTATGAATCAGCCCCAGCATTTT.

This chain uses TRBV14 with TRBJ2-5, with 12 bases matching TRBD2. Germline V gene data show CDR1 as SGHDN and CDR2 as FVKESK. The V and J ends lost 4 bases and 5 bases, in that order; junction bases with no gene match: 8. This CDR3 has 16 amino acids. DNA of the CDR3: TGTGCCAGCAGCCGGACTAGCGGGGCTCGCAGCGAGACCCAGTACTTC. Protein product: CASSRTSGARSETQYF. The variable domain in full, completed from reference TRBV14 and TRBJ2-5, reads EAGVTQFPSHSVIEKGQTVTLRCDPISGHDNLYWYRRVMGKEIKFLLHFVKESKQDESGMPNNRFLAERTGGTYSTLKVQPAELEDSGVYFCASSRTSGARSETQYFGPGTRLLVL.

CDR3: CATSVMAEAFF. In DNA form, the CDR3 reads TGTGCCACCTCGGTGATGGCTGAAGCTTTCTTT. V usage is TRBV2 and J usage is TRBJ1-1; D is ambiguous. Germline V gene lookup returns CDR1 SNHLY and CDR2 FYNNEI. The CDR3 is 11 amino acids. V lost 10 bases, J lost 6 bases, and 12 bases lay in between.

The chain joins TRBV7-2 to TRBJ1-2; TRBD1 might be the D (6 bases). V gave up 3 bases and J gave up 2 bases, with 7 bases separating them. The CDR3 has 13 residues. Germline CDR1 and CDR2: SGHTA and FQGNSA. In DNA form, the CDR3 reads TGTGCCAGCAGCTTTGACAGGAACTATGGCTACACCTTC. Protein: CASSFDRNYGYTF.

This rearrangement joins TRBV6-5 to TRBJ2-5; 11 bases map to TRBD1. Losses at the gene ends were 4 bases for V and 5 bases for J; bases not matched to a gene: 3. This CDR3 region has 14 residues. The germline CDR1 and CDR2 sequences are MNHEY and SVGAGI. The CDR3 DNA follows: TGTGCCAGCAGTTTAGGGGACAGGGGGGAGACCCAGTACTTC. Translation gives CASSLGDRGETQYF.

This sequence joins TRBV27 and TRBJ1-4, with D perhaps matching TRBD1 (5 bases). The CDR3 has 14 residues. V shed 7 bases and J shed 8 bases, with 17 bases lying between them. Germline V gene data show CDR1 as MNHEY and CDR2 as SMNVEV (reference sequence). The DNA for the CDR3 is TGTGCCAGCACCACGCGCCAGGGTGTAGAAAAACTGTTTTTT. Its protein product is CASTTRQGVEKLFF.

This clone occurred once. The CDR3 reads CASSEGGAQPQHF. CDR3 DNA sequence: TGTGCCAGCTCGGAGGGGGGGGCTCAGCCCCAGCATTTT. The chain carries TRBV18 and TRBJ1-5; tentatively, D is TRBD1 (6 bases). V was shortened by 6 bases and J by 6 bases, with 12 bases between the two germline ends. The CDR3 is 13 amino acids. Germline CDR1 is KGHSH and CDR2 is LQKENI.

This clone has more than one count but fewer than ten. This chain links TRBV10-3 with TRBJ2-1, with 8 positions matching TRBD1. The CDR3 covers 15 residues. J lost 0 bases, V lost 7 bases, and 5 bases had no gene match. Germline CDR1 and CDR2: ENHRY and SYGVKD. CDR3 nucleotide sequence: TGTGCCATCAAGCAGGGGGCTGACTCCTACAATGAGCAGTTCTTC. Its translation is CAIKQGADSYNEQFF.

CDR3 DNA sequence: TGTGCCAGCAGCTTGGGCAGGGACTCTGGGGCCAACGTCCTGACTTTC. Translating gives CASSLGRDSGANVLTF. The chain employs TRBV5-4 and TRBJ2-6; D possibly corresponds to TRBD1 (5 bases). Germline-derived CDR1 and CDR2 are SGHNT and YYREEE (reference sequence). V was trimmed by 0 bases and J by 0 bases, leaving 7 bases between them. This CDR3 region has 16 residues.

With regard to this clone: The junction does not match germline at one end; this may be a read error. The J gene is TRBJ2-1, the V gene TRBV7-7; 9 bases fit TRBD1. In germline, CDR1 is SSHAT, CDR2 FNYEAQ (reference sequence). This CDR3 has 14 amino acids. CDR3 protein: CASSSAGQGDEQFF. CDR3 DNA: TGTGCTAGCAGCTCTGCGGGACAGGGTGATGAGCAGTTCTTC.

The genes are TRBV5-1 and TRBJ2-2, with 10 bases aligning to TRBD2. J gave up 5 bases and V 0 bases, and 4 bases lay outside the gene matches. This CDR3 has 16 residues. Germline V gene lookup returns CDR1 SGHRS and CDR2 YFSETQ. The CDR3 sequence: CASSLEVTSGTGELFF. For the CDR3, the DNA is TGCGCCAGCAGCTTGGAGGTGACTAGCGGGACCGGGGAGCTGTTTTTT.

This clone has only a few counts. This chain links TRBV7-2 with TRBJ1-6; TRBD1 aligns across 7 bases. Trimming at V came to 1 base and at J to 9 bases, leaving 3 bases not matched to a gene. Germline lookup yields CDR1 SGHTA and CDR2 FQGNSA. The CDR3 consists of 14 residues. CDR3 bases: TGTGCCAGCAGCTTAGACAGGGGAGGTTCACCCCTCCACTTT. Translated, it gives CASSLDRGGSPLHF.

The V call is TRBV6-4, the J call TRBJ2-7; 12 bases are shared with TRBD2. Trimming at V came to 3 bases and at J to 4 bases, leaving 10 bases not matched to a gene. CDR1 and CDR2 (germline): MRHNA, SNTAGT. The CDR3 length is 17 residues. CDR3 protein: CASSETSGRSPWYEQYF. The CDR3 DNA is TGTGCCAGCAGTGAAACTAGCGGGAGGTCCCCCTGGTACGAGCAGTACTTC.

V gene TRBV11-2 combines with J gene TRBJ2-5; perhaps TRBD2 as D (6 bases). The CDR3 runs 13 residues. V was clipped by 8 bases and J by 2 bases, with 12 bases between them. From germline, CDR1 is SGHAT and CDR2 FQNNGV. In DNA, the CDR3 is TGTGCCAGCTCAACTCGGGGGCAAGAGACCCAGTACTTC. Its protein is CASSTRGQETQYF. The variable domain in full, with the rest retrieved from reference TRBV11-2 and TRBJ2-5, is EAGVAQSPRYKIIEKRQSVAFWCNPISGHATLYWYQQILGQGPKLLIQFQNNGVVDDSQLPKDRFSAERLKGVDSTLKIQPAKLEDSAVYLCASSTRGQETQYFGPGTRLLVL.

The chain joins TRBV14 to TRBJ2-1; tentatively, D is TRBD2 (6 bases). Trimming removed 1 base at V and 8 bases at J, with 12 bases between. Germline CDR1 reads SGHDN; CDR2 reads FVKESK. The CDR3 spans 14 residues. CDR3 loop: CASSQAAGRDEQFF. As DNA, the CDR3 is TGTGCCAGCAGCCAAGCGGCGGGGCGGGATGAGCAGTTCTTC.

This sequence joins TRBV3-1 (or the pseudogene TRBV3-2) and TRBJ1-2; 8 nucleotides agree with TRBD1. V shed 4 bases and J 4 bases; nucleotides not matched to a gene: 2. This CDR3 comprises 13 residues. The V gene's germline CDR1 is LGHDT and CDR2 YNNKEL (reference sequence). CDR3 coding DNA: TGTGCCAGCAGCCTTGACAGGGGCTATGGCTACACCTTC. It yields the protein CASSLDRGYGYTF.